These T cell receptor beta chains were read from a single sample in a study of beta chain features in type 1 diabetes. Sequenced by immunoSEQ multiplex PCR; TCRdb stores in-frame clones only, minus some. The data hold around 280,000 clones, with around 16% observed a single time. Sequencing was carried out using naive CD4+ T cells from blood. The receptors here all came from a man younger than 30 with type 1 diabetes. The CDR3 runs from the conserved cysteine through the conserved F or W. D genes are given only for firm matches. For some rows the clone size is stated as once, few or many, or as a class when expanded; others skip it.

V,size,D,J,length,CDR3,DNA
TRBV2,-,TRBD2,TRBJ2-3,15,CASRLDGRVADTQYF,TGTGCCAGCAGATTGGACGGGAGGGTTGCAGATACGCAGTATTTT
TRBV27,-,-,TRBJ2-1,13,CAAGTSPENEQFF,TGTGCCGCCGGGACTTCCCCTGAAAATGAGCAGTTCTTC
TRBV29-1,few,TRBD1,TRBJ1-4,13,CSVGFRGNEKLFF,TGCAGCGTTGGGTTCAGGGGGAATGAAAAACTGTTTTTT
TRBV5-1,-,-,TRBJ2-7,13,CASSFKGVHEQYF,TGCGCCAGCAGCTTTAAGGGGGTCCACGAGCAGTACTTC
TRBV18,-,TRBD1,TRBJ2-7,15,CASSARDSIGYEQYF,TGTGCCAGCTCAGCCCGGGACAGCATTGGATACGAGCAGTACTTC
TRBV5-1,-,-,TRBJ2-2,16,CASSLERGTNTGELFF,TGCGCCAGCAGCTTAGAGCGAGGGACAAACACCGGGGAGCTGTTTTTT
TRBV14,few,TRBD2,TRBJ2-3,17,CASSQLAPGLVPDTQYF,TGTGCCAGCAGCCAATTAGCCCCGGGACTAGTGCCAGATACGCAGTATTTT
TRBV5-4,few,-,TRBJ2-1,13,CASSPREFGEQFF,TGTGCCAGCAGTCCTCGGGAGTTCGGGGAGCAGTTCTTC
TRBV25-1,few,-,TRBJ2-3,15,CASTPRGLAEDTQYF,TGTGCCAGCACCCCCAGGGGCCTAGCGGAGGATACGCAGTATTTT
TRBV19,-,-,TRBJ1-5,15,CASSISGANNQPQHF,TGTGCCAGTAGTATCTCAGGGGCGAACAATCAGCCCCAGCATTTT
TRBV7-9,-,-,TRBJ2-5,12,CAVLQGDETQYF,TGTGCCGTACTACAGGGCGATGAGACCCAGTACTTC
TRBV25-1,few,-,TRBJ1-2,16,CASSRSRTRLPYGYTF,TGTGCCAGCAGTAGATCCCGGACACGTTTGCCCTATGGCTACACCTTC
TRBV29-1,-,TRBD1,TRBJ1-4,14,CSVARTGGDEKLFF,TGCAGCGTTGCTCGGACAGGGGGCGATGAAAAACTGTTTTTT
TRBV30,-,TRBD1,TRBJ2-1,12,CAWSGQGNEQFF,TGTGCCTGGAGCGGACAGGGGAATGAGCAGTTCTTC
TRBV18,-,-,TRBJ1-2,14,CASSPNGGDYGYTF,TGTGCCAGCTCACCGAATGGCGGAGACTATGGCTACACCTTC
TRBV19,-,-,TRBJ2-7,16,CASSSHGDTSSYEQYF,TGTGCCAGTAGTTCTCACGGGGACACCAGCTCCTACGAGCAGTACTTC
TRBV19,few,TRBD2,TRBJ2-3,14,CASKPRGGADTQYF,TGTGCCAGTAAGCCCCGCGGGGGGGCAGATACGCAGTATTTT
TRBV19,-,-,TRBJ1-5,12,CASSILYQPQHF,TGTGCCAGTAGTATCCTATATCAGCCCCAGCATTTT
TRBV30,-,TRBD1,TRBJ1-2,11,CAWKTPGGYTF,TGTGCCTGGAAGACACCAGGGGGGTACACCTTC
TRBV11-2,few,-,TRBJ2-7,13,CASSLEPYSEQYF,TGTGCCAGCAGCTTAGAACCCTACTCGGAGCAGTACTTC
TRBV29-1,-,TRBD2,TRBJ2-3,14,CSVSREAGGDTQYF,TGCAGCGTAAGCCGGGAGGCCGGGGGAGATACGCAGTATTTT
TRBV18,-,-,TRBJ2-7,14,CASSPGQATYEQYF,TGTGCCAGCTCACCGGGACAAGCCACCTACGAGCAGTACTTC